This entry concerns a single TCR beta chain. Under the authors' procedure: The authors estimated nucleated cell counts from reference gene primer amplification. Produced via immunoSEQ multiplex PCR; TCRdb's table is partial and in-frame only. D and trimming were read from the DNA, whereas the V and J calls and clone size are those reported in that table. The table has under 80,000 clones, less than 90% seen once. Trimming removed 2 bases from V and 2 bases from J; junction bases left unmatched: 2. The germline gives CDR1 KGHSH, CDR2 LQKENI. The CDR3 length is 14 residues. The data originate from a study of blood T cell repertoires in COVID-19. Across the whole study: There were acute and convalescent COVID-19 samples, and they came from the United States, Italy and Spain. PBMCs, B-cell-depleted T cells, or T cells were the source of the cDNA or gDNA that made up the material.

Sequencing was done on a sample of peripheral blood. This TCR was sampled from a man at least 80 years old in a cohort sampled during active COVID-19. The chain uses TRBV18 and TRBJ2-5; TRBD1 aligns across 7 bases. The CDR3 is CASSPGQEQETQYF. The CDR3, as DNA: TGTGCCAGCTCACCAGGACAGGAGCAAGAGACCCAGTACTTC.